Each of the 21 T cell receptor beta chains below was sequenced from the same sample in a study of T cell responses to AZD1222 COVID-19 vaccine. Using immunoSEQ multiplex PCR, the repertoire was profiled, and TCRdb retains in-frame clones only, with some absent. The sample yields some 70,000 clones, 82% seen once. The sequences come from peripheral blood, collected on day 0 of AZD1222 vaccination. The origin of the receptors is an adult in good health.

The chain is built from TRBV12-3 or TRBV12-4 and TRBJ1-2; tentative D call: TRBD1 (6 bases). V was trimmed by 5 bases and J by 0 bases, leaving 7 bases between them. CDR3 length: 13 residues. The CDR3 is CASSRGPNYGYTF. The CDR3 nucleotides are TGTGCCAGCAGTCGGGGGCCTAACTATGGCTACACCTTC.

The J gene is TRBJ1-2, the V gene TRBV5-4; 8 bases match TRBD1. The CDR3 totals 13 residues. Germline loops: CDR1 SGHNT, CDR2 YYREEE (reference sequence). With V trimmed by 6 bases and J by 4 bases, 5 bases remained unmatched. The CDR3 reads CASNLQGVYGYTF. CDR3 DNA: TGTGCCAGCAACCTACAGGGGGTCTATGGCTACACCTTC.

This clone has just a few counts. This rearrangement joins TRBV19 to TRBJ1-1; 7 bases line up with TRBD1. The germline V gene encodes CDR1 LNHDA and CDR2 SQIVND (reference sequence). V was pared by 5 bases and J by 5 bases, with 5 bases of the junction left unmatched. CDR3 size: 13 residues. The DNA for the CDR3 is TGTGCCAGTAGTGCCACAGGGGAAACTGAAGCTTTCTTT. Its translation is CASSATGETEAFF.

The V call is TRBV9, the J call TRBJ2-7; D is undetermined. V lost 0 bases to trimming and J lost 5 bases, with 12 bases between them. The CDR3 is 14 residues long. CDR1 and CDR2 from the germline V gene are SGDLS and YYNGEE. This chain's CDR3 is CASSVDPTLNEQYF. CDR3 nucleotide sequence: TGTGCCAGCAGCGTAGACCCTACCCTCAACGAGCAGTACTTC.

The chain links TRBV5-1 to TRBJ2-3; D unresolved. CDR1 is SGHRS, CDR2 YFSETQ, per germline. V was clipped by 0 bases and J by 2 bases, with 19 bases between them. This CDR3 has 18 amino acids. The CDR3 DNA reads TGCGCCAGCAGCTTGGCGGCAGGCTCTCCTCCCCCCACAGATACGCAGTATTTT. This gives the protein CASSLAAGSPPPTDTQYF. The full variable domain, completed using reference TRBV5-1 and TRBJ2-3, is KAGVTQTPRYLIKTRGQQVTLSCSPISGHRSVSWYQQTPGQGLQFLFEYFSETQRNKGNFPGRFSGRQFSNSRSEMNVSTLELGDSALYLCASSLAAGSPPPTDTQYFGPGTRLTVL.

This clone was recorded once. This chain links TRBV29-1 with TRBJ2-7, with 7 bases identical to TRBD1. From germline, CDR1 is SQVTM and CDR2 ANQGSEA. With V trimmed by 7 bases and J by 0 bases, 6 bases remained unmatched. The length of the CDR3 is 13 residues. CDR3 nucleotides: TGCAGCGCCGGACGACAGGGCTCCTACGAGCAGTACTTC. It yields the protein CSAGRQGSYEQYF.

V gene TRBV11-1 combines with J gene TRBJ1-6; D is unresolved. Trimming left V 3 bases short and J 0 bases short, with 6 bases between. The CDR3 loop spans 15 amino acids. Per germline, CDR1 SGHAT and CDR2 FQDESV (reference sequence). The CDR3: CASSFAGSYNSPLHF. The CDR3 DNA sequence: TGTGCCAGCAGCTTTGCGGGCTCCTATAATTCACCCCTCCACTTT.

This clone was counted once. V usage is TRBV28 and J usage is TRBJ1-1, with D hard to call. The CDR3 has 14 amino acids. V lost 2 bases to trimming and J lost 1 base, with 8 bases between them. CDR1 and CDR2 from the germline V gene are MDHEN and SYDVKM. The CDR3 bases are TGTGCCAGCAGTTTAACGCGGGGGAACACTGAAGCTTTCTTT. Its protein product is CASSLTRGNTEAFF.

V is TRBV6-5 and J is TRBJ1-1, with TRBD1 as a possible D gene (5 bases). V was pared by 7 bases and J by 4 bases, with 19 bases between. CDR3 length equals 15 residues. Germline CDR1 and CDR2: MNHEY and SVGAGI. DNA of the CDR3: TGTGCCAGCACTGGGGCGCCGGAATTGGGCACTGAAGCTTTCTTT. Amino acids: CASTGAPELGTEAFF.

The chain joins TRBV6-5 to TRBJ1-2; D gene uncertain. The CDR3 extends over 14 amino acids. Germline CDR1 MNHEY, CDR2 SVGAGI. V dropped 5 bases and J dropped 3 bases, with 13 bases sitting between them. The CDR3, as DNA: TGTGCCAGCAGTCGGGAAAGGCAGTACTATGGCTACACCTTC. Translating gives CASSRERQYYGYTF.

The DNA of the CDR3 is TGTGCCACCAGTGATTCACAGGGGGCCGGGAACACCGGGGAGCTGTTTTTT. The encoded protein is CATSDSQGAGNTGELFF. The J gene is TRBJ2-2, the V gene TRBV24-1; 9 nucleotides agree with TRBD1. Germline V gives CDR1 KGHDR, CDR2 SFDVKD. Unmatched junction bases numbered 4, after V lost 2 bases and J lost 1 base. This CDR3 is 17 amino acids long.

V usage is TRBV15 and J usage is TRBJ2-7, with 12 bases that match TRBD2. The CDR3 totals 15 residues. Germline CDR1 LNHNV, CDR2 YYDKDF (reference sequence). V shed 0 bases, J shed 3 bases, and the junction held 0 bases outside the gene matches. The CDR3: CATSRELAGGYEQYF. CDR3 coding DNA: TGTGCCACCAGCAGAGAACTAGCGGGGGGCTACGAGCAGTACTTC. Complete variable domain (other parts from reference TRBV15 and TRBJ2-7): DAMVIQNPRYQVTQFGKPVTLSCSQTLNHNVMYWYQQKSSQAPKLLFHYYDKDFNNEADTPDNFQSRRPNTSFCFLDIRSPGLGDTAMYLCATSRELAGGYEQYFGPGTRLTVT.

The rearrangement links TRBV6-5 to TRBJ1-5; D call uncertain. This CDR3 has 15 amino acids. Germline V gene sequence: CDR1 MNHEY, CDR2 SVGAGI. V shed 5 bases and J shed 6 bases, with 17 bases lying between them. In DNA form, the CDR3 reads TGTGCCAGCAGTACCAAGGACCATGTAGGTCAGCCCCAGCATTTT. Its translation is CASSTKDHVGQPQHF.

A few counts support this clone. The genes are TRBV2 and TRBJ1-5, with 7 bases that match TRBD1. The CDR3 length is 12 residues. V shed 5 bases, J shed 15 bases, and the junction held 10 bases outside the gene matches. Germline lookup yields CDR1 SNHLY and CDR2 FYNNEI. CDR3 protein: CASSRQGSVGHF. CDR3 in DNA: TGTGCCAGCAGTAGACAGGGTTCGGTGGGGCATTTT.

In this sample, this clone turned up a few times. This sequence joins TRBV5-4 and TRBJ1-4, with TRBD1 identical over 9 bases. CDR1 is SGHNT and CDR2 is YYREEE in the germline V gene (reference sequence). The CDR3 contains 15 residues. The V segment lost 3 bases and the J segment 5 bases; nucleotides outside the gene matches: 5. Here the CDR3 reads CASSSTGTGNEKLFF. The DNA of the CDR3 is TGTGCCAGCAGCTCCACCGGGACAGGGAATGAAAAACTGTTTTTT.

This clone was counted a single time. The gene calls are TRBV28 and TRBJ1-5; TRBD1 aligns across 8 bases. The CDR3 is 14 amino acids. V trimming: 7 bases; J trimming: 6 bases; junction bases outside the gene matches: 8. Germline V gene sequence: CDR1 MDHEN, CDR2 SYDVKM. CDR3 loop: CASTFRTGSQPQHF. CDR3 coding DNA: TGTGCCAGCACCTTCCGGACAGGGAGTCAGCCCCAGCATTTT.

The chain combines TRBV12-1 with TRBJ2-3. TRBV12-1 is a pseudogene. The CDR3 has 12 amino acids. The CDR3 region is CASSTCTDTQYF. The CDR3 DNA is TGTGCCAGCAGCACCTGCACAGATACGCAGTATTTT.

The chain uses TRBV6-5 and TRBJ1-6, with a weak D call TRBD1 (6 bases). CDR3 length: 14 residues. With 8 bases removed from V and 7 bases from J, the gap between germline ends came to 15 bases. Germline V gives CDR1 MNHEY, CDR2 SVGAGI. The CDR3 DNA is TGTGCCAGCGCCCTGGGGGGCGAAAATTCACCCCTCCACTTT. Its translation is CASALGGENSPLHF.

V and J are TRBV2 and TRBJ2-7; possible D gene TRBD1, 6 bases. This CDR3 contains 12 residues. Looked up from germline, CDR1 is SNHLY and CDR2 is FYNNEI. Trimming removed 8 bases from V and 3 bases from J, with 11 bases in between. The CDR3 spells CASGWDNYEQYF. The CDR3 DNA reads TGTGCCAGCGGGTGGGACAACTACGAGCAGTACTTC.

This clone was detected only once. V and J are TRBV14 and TRBJ2-7; D uncertain. This CDR3 has 15 residues. The V gene lost 6 bases and the J gene lost 3 bases, with 18 bases spanning the gap. Germline-derived CDR1 and CDR2 are SGHDN and FVKESK. The CDR3 is CASSQLGQEIYEQYF. CDR3 nucleotides: TGTGCCAGCAGTCAGCTCGGGCAGGAGATCTACGAGCAGTACTTC.

V gene TRBV2 combines with J gene TRBJ1-6; D uncertain. CDR1 is SNHLY and CDR2 is FYNNEI in the germline V gene. The germline V and J ends were trimmed by 2 bases and 4 bases, with 9 bases remaining between them. CDR3 length: 15 amino acids. CDR3 region: CASSEPGSYNSPLHF. The CDR3 DNA follows: TGTGCCAGCAGTGAACCCGGTAGTTATAATTCACCCCTCCACTTT.